This T cell receptor (beta chain) was captured by sequencing in a study of blood T cells in healthy people across ages. General study findings and limits: Strong correlation was found linking TCR beta diversity to naive T cell percentage.

With regard to this clonotype: Its antigen is undetermined.

Germline CDR1 MNHEY, CDR2 SVGAGI. V was cut by 5 bases and J by 10 bases, with 15 bases left in between. The CDR3 contains 13 residues. Next came a second PCR, run for about 6 to 11 cycles, which used a sample-barcoded 5' primer along with a J-beta primer mix. A tag from a template-switch adaptor with 12 random nucleotides marked each cDNA molecule. TCRdb ran MiXCR on the 5' RACE reads and lists one entry per CDR3 protein. The sample consists of 750,000 to 1,000,000 distinct CDR3 sequences, roughly 29% of them appearing once. This sample also appeared in a second study, on T cells of mothers and their children. In that study: Every mother supplied over 9.5 million TCR beta CDR3 reads and every child some 3 million.

This chain connects TRBV6-5 to TRBJ1-5; D is ambiguous. The receptor was derived from a woman aged 40 to 50 in good health. Sample: blood. CDR3 bases: TGTGCCAGCAGTCCAGAGAAATCAGCCCCCCAGCATTTT. Protein: CASSPEKSAPQHF.